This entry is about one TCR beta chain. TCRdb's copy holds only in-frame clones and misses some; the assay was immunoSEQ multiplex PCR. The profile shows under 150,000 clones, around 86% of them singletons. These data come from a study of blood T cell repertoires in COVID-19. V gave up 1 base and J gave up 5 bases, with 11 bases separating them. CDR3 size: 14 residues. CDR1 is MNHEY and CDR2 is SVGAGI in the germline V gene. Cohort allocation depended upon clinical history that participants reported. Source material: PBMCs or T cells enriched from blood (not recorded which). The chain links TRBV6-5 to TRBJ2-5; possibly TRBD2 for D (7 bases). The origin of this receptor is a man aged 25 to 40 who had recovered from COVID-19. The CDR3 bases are TGTGCCAGCAGTTACTGGGGGGGCCGGGAGACCCAGTACTTC. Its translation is CASSYWGGRETQYF.